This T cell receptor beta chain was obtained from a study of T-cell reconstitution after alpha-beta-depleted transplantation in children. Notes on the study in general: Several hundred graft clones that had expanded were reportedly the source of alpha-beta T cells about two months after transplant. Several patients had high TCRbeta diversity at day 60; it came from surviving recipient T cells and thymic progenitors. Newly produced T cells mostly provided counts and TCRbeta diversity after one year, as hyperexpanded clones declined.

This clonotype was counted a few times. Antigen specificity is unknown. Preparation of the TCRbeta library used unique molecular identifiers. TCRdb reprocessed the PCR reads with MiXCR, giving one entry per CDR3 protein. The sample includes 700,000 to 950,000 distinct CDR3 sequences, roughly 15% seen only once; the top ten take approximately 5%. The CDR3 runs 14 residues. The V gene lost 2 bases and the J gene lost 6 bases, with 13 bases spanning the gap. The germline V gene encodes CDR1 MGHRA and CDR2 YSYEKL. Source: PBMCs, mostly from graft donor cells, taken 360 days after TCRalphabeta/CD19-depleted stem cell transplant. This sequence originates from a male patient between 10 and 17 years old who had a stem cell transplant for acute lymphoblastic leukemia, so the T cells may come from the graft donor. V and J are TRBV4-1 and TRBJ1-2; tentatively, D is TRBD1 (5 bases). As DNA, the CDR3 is TGCGCCAGCAGCCAATCGGGGGGTTTTAATGGCTACACCTTC. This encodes CASSQSGGFNGYTF.